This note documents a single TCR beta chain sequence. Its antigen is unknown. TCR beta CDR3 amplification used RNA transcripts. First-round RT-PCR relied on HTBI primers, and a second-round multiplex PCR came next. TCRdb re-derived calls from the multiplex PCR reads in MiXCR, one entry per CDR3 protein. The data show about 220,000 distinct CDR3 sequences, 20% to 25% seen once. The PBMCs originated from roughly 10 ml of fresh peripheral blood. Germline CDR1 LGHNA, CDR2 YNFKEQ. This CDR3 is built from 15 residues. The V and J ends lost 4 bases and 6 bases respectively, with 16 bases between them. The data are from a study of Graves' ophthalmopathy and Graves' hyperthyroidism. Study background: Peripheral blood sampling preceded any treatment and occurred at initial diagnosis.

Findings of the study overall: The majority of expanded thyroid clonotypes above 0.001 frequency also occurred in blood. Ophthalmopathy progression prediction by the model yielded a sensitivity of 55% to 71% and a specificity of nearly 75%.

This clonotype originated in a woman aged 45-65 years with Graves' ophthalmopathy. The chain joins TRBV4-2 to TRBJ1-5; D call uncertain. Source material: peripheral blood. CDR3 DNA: TGTGCCAGCAGCCTCGGACTAAGGTCGGGTCAGCCCCAGCATTTT. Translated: CASSLGLRSGQPQHF.